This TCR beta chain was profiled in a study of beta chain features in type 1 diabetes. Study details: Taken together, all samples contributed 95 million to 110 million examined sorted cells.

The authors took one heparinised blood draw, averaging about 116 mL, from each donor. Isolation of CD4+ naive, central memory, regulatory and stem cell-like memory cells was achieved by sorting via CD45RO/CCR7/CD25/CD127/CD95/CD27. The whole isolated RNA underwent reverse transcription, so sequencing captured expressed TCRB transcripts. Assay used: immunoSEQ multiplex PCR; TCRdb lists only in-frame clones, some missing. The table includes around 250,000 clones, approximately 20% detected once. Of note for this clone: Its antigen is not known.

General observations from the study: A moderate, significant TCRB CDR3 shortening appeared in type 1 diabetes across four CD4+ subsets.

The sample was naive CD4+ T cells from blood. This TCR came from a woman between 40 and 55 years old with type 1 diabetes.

CDR3 in amino acids: CASSLRQGFYNEQFF. CDR3 nucleotides: TGTGCCAGCAGCTTGAGACAGGGCTTCTACAATGAGCAGTTCTTC. This chain joins TRBV5-6 and TRBJ2-1; 7 positions match TRBD1. The CDR3 sequence is 15 residues long. Germline trimming cut 1 base from V and 3 bases from J; bases unmatched to any gene: 4. In germline, CDR1 is SGHDT, CDR2 YYEEEE. The whole variable domain, filled in from reference TRBV5-6 and TRBJ2-1, reads DAGVTQSPTHLIKTRGQQVTLRCSPKSGHDTVSWYQQALGQGPQFIFQYYEEEERQRGNFPDRFSGHQFPNYSSELNVNALLLGDSALYLCASSLRQGFYNEQFFGPGTRLTVL.